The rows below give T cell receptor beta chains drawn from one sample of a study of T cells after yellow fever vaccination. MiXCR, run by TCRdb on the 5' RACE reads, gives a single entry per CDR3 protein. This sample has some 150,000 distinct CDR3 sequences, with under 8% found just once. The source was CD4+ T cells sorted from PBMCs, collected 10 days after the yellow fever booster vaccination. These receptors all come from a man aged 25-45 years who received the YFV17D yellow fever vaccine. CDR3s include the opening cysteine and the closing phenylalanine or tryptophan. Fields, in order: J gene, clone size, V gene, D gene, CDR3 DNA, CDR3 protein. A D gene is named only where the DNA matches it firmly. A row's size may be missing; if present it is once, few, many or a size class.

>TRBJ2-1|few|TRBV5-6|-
TGTGCCAGCAGATTGGTAGGCGGGTTGGAGCAGTTCTTC
CASRLVGGLEQFF
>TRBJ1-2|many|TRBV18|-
TGTGCCAGCTCAACCCAGGGAAACTATGGCTACACCTTC
CASSTQGNYGYTF
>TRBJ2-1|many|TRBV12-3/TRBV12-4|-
TGTGCCAGCAGTGGAGCTCTAGCCTCATCCTACAATGAGCAGTTCTTC
CASSGALASSYNEQFF
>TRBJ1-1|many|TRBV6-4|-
TGTGCCAGCAGGGAGGGATTGGCTGCTACTCTTGAAGCTTTCTTT
CASREGLAATLEAFF
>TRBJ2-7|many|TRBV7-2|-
TGTGCCAGCAGCTTAGGGGCTGGCGGGGCCCGAGGAGAGCAGTACTTC
CASSLGAGGARGEQYF
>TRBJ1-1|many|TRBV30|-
TGTGCCTGGAGTGTACCAAGACCAGAAGCTTTCTTT
CAWSVPRPEAFF
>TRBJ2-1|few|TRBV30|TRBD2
TGTGCCTGGAGTGTACCCCCGCCTAGCGGGAGAAGAAATGAGCAGTTCTTC
CAWSVPPPSGRRNEQFF
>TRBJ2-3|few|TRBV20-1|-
TGCAGTGCTAGAGACCCTTCCCGCACAGATACGCAGTATTTT
CSARDPSRTDTQYF
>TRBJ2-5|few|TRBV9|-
TGTGCCAGCAGCGTAGGGGGCAGCCACCAAGAGACCCAGTACTTC
CASSVGGSHQETQYF
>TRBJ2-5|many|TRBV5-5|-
TGTGCCAGCACCTCTTTGAATGGGGGGTTAGAGACCCAGTACTTC
CASTSLNGGLETQYF
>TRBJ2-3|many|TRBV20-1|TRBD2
TGCAGTGCCCCGAAAGCGGGAGGTAGCACAGATACGCAGTATTTT
CSAPKAGGSTDTQYF
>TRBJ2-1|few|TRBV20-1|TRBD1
TGCAGTGCTAGCAGTCCGACAGGGTTGTTCTACAATGAGCAGTTCTTC
CSASSPTGLFYNEQFF
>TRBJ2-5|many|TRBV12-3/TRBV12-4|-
TGTGCCAGCAGTTGGTCCATAGAGACCCAGTACTTC
CASSWSIETQYF
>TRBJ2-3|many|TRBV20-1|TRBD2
TGCAGTGCTCGCGGGAGGGCAGATACGCAGTATTTT
CSARGRADTQYF
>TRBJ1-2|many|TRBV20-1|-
TGCAGTGTTGGTCGGGACTATGGCTACACCTTC
CSVGRDYGYTF
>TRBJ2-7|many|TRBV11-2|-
TGTGCCAGCAGCTTAGCGTCCCTAGGAATCGGCTACGAGCAGTACTTC
CASSLASLGIGYEQYF
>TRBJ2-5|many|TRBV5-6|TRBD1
TGTGCCAGCAGCTCAGGACAGGTCCCGGAGACCCAGTACTTC
CASSSGQVPETQYF
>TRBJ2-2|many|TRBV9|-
TGTGCCAGCAGCCCGGACAGCTACACCGGGGAGCTGTTTTTT
CASSPDSYTGELFF
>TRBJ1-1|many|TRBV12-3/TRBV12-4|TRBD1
TGTGCCAGCAGTAAAAACACAGGGGGGCGGACTGAAGCTTTCTTT
CASSKNTGGRTEAFF
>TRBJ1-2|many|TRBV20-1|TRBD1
TGCAGTGCTAAGGGACAGGGGTTGATAGTTGGTGGCTACACCTTC
CSAKGQGLIVGGYTF
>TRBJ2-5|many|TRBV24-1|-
TGTGCCACCAGTGACCCCGGGACTGCTGGGGAGACCCAGTACTTC
CATSDPGTAGETQYF
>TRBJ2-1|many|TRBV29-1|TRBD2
TGCAGCGTCCGGACTAGCGGTTACAATGAGCAGTTCTTC
CSVRTSGYNEQFF
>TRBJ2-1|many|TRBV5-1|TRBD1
TGCGCCAGCAGCTTGGTCCAGGGGGCCAGTGAGCAGTTCTTC
CASSLVQGASEQFF
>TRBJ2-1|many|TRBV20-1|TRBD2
TGCAGTGCTAGAAAGAGGACTAGCGGGAGGGTTAGCTACAATGAGCAGTTCTTC
CSARKRTSGRVSYNEQFF
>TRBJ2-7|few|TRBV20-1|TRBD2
TGCAGTGCCTCCGGGACTAGCGGAACGGGGGGCCTACGGGACGAGCAGTACTTC
CSASGTSGTGGLRDEQYF
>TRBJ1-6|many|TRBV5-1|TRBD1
TGCGCCAGCAGCTTGGAGGGGGCGCGTAATTCACCCCTCCACTTT
CASSLEGARNSPLHF
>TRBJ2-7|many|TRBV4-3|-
TGCGCCAGCAGCCAAGATTGGAGGACCTACGAGCAGTACTTC
CASSQDWRTYEQYF
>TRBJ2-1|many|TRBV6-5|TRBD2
TGTGCCAGCAGTTTCCGACTAGCGGGAGCGGGGAATGAGCAGTTCTTC
CASSFRLAGAGNEQFF
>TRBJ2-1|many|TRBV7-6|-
TGTGCCAGCAGCTTAGGTCAGGGAGTTGGGCAGTTCTTC
CASSLGQGVGQFF
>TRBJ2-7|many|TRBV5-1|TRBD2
TGCGCCAGCAGCTCGCGGGAGGACGAGCAGTACTTC
CASSSREDEQYF
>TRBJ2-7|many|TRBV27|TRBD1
TGTGCCAGCAGTACACCCCGGACAGGGCATTACGAGCAGTACTTC
CASSTPRTGHYEQYF
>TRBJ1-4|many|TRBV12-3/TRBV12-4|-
TGTGCCAGCAGTCCCGGGACCCTAAGGGGGAAACTGTTTTTT
CASSPGTLRGKLFF
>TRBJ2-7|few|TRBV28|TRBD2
TGTGCCAGCAGTTTCCCAGCGGGAGCCAGAGAGCAGTACTTC
CASSFPAGAREQYF
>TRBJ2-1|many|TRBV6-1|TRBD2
TGTGCCAGCAGTAGAGCGGGACCCTCCTACAATGAGCAGTTCTTC
CASSRAGPSYNEQFF
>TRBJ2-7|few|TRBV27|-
TGTGCCAGCAGTTTAAGGTCAAAGGTAGCGCGACCCTACGAGCAGTACTTC
CASSLRSKVARPYEQYF
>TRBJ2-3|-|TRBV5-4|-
TGTGCCAGCAGCTTAAGAGGACCAGCGGATCCTAGCACAGATACGCAGTATTTT
CASSLRGPADPSTDTQYF
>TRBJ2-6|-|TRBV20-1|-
TGCAGTGCTAATAATTTCGGGACCACAATCTCTGGGGCCAACGTCCTGACTTTC
CSANNFGTTISGANVLTF
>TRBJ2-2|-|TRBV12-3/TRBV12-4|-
TGTGCCAGCTACGAGGGCACCGGGGAGCTGTTTTTT
CASYEGTGELFF
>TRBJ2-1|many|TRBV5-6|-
TGTGCCAGCAGCTTGTTAGGGGTGAGGGAGCAGTTCTTC
CASSLLGVREQFF
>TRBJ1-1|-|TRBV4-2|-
TGTGCCAGCAGCCAAGCCCAGGGGAACACTGAAGCTTTCTTT
CASSQAQGNTEAFF
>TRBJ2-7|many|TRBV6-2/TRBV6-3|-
TGTGCCAGCAGTTACTCGTTCGGGCCCCTTAACGAGCAGTACTTC
CASSYSFGPLNEQYF
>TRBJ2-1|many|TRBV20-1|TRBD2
TGCAGTCCAGGGACTAGCGGGAGTAATGAGCAGTTCTTC
CSPGTSGSNEQFF
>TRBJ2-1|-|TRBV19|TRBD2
TGTGCCAGTAGTTACGGGAGGGGAGGTGAGCAGTTCTTC
CASSYGRGGEQFF
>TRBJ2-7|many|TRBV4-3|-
TGCGCCAGCAGCCAAGAACACCGCTCCTACGAGCAGTACTTC
CASSQEHRSYEQYF
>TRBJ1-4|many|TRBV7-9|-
TGTGCCAGCAGCTTACTGTCTTCGGGGGTGTCGGAAAAACTGTTTTTT
CASSLLSSGVSEKLFF
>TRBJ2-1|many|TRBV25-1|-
TGTGCCAGCAGTGAACGGGCAGGACCCCCTTTCTACAATGAGCAGTTCTTC
CASSERAGPPFYNEQFF
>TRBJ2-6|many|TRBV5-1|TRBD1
TGCGCCAGCAGCCCAGGATCTACAGGGGCCGGGGCCAACGTCCTGACTTTC
CASSPGSTGAGANVLTF
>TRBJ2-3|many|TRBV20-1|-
TGCAGTGCTAGACTAACTAGCACAGATACGCAGTATTTT
CSARLTSTDTQYF